Below are 18 T cell receptor beta chains sequenced from a single sample in a study of shared clonotypes between healthy human individuals. Data came from immunoSEQ multiplex PCR; TCRdb stores just in-frame clones and leaves some out. The sample has roughly 1 million clones, roughly 80% seen once. Sequenced material: memory CD4+ T cells sorted from blood. Subset indicated: CD45RA-negative fraction. The receptors derive from a man aged 18 to 29 in good health.

This clone was observed a handful of times. This chain connects TRBV15 to TRBJ2-7; D could derive from TRBD1 or TRBD2 (5 bases each). The V gene lost 1 base and the J gene lost 4 bases, with 17 bases spanning the gap. The CDR3 has 16 amino acids. Per the germline V gene, CDR1 is LNHNV and CDR2 is YYDKDF (reference sequence). CDR3 protein: CATSRGSGTSGYEQYF. Here the CDR3 DNA reads TGTGCCACCAGCAGAGGATCCGGGACGTCGGGTTACGAGCAGTACTTC.

Written as DNA, the CDR3 is TGTGCCAGCAGATTAGCGGAGACCTACGAGCAGTACTTC. This gives the protein CASRLAETYEQYF. The J gene is TRBJ2-7, the V gene TRBV6-6, with D perhaps TRBD2 (6 bases). This CDR3 spans 13 amino acids. Trimming stripped 6 bases from V and 2 bases from J, with 11 bases between. The germline V gene encodes CDR1 MNHNY and CDR2 SVGAGI (reference sequence).

Remarks on this clone: Other DNA sequences of this sample code for an identical CDR3. The chain couples TRBV10-1 to TRBJ2-3; no definite D call. The CDR3 runs 12 residues. Germline assignment: CDR1 WNHNN and CDR2 SYGVQD (reference sequence). The V end lost 4 bases, the J end lost 2 bases, and 4 bases lay between the germline ends. CDR3: CASSGTTDTQYF. The CDR3 bases are TGCGCCAGCAGTGGGACCACAGATACGCAGTATTTT.

This clone appeared once. V gene TRBV5-4 combines with J gene TRBJ2-7, with 8 bases lining up with TRBD1. J was trimmed by 4 bases and V by 4 bases; bases with no gene match: 7. Germline assignment: CDR1 SGHNT and CDR2 YYREEE (reference sequence). The CDR3 is 14 residues long. CDR3 sequence: CASSRGQDPYEQYF. CDR3 nucleotides: TGTGCCAGCAGCCGGGGACAGGACCCTTACGAGCAGTACTTC.

This chain uses TRBV10-3 with TRBJ1-4, with 8 bases fitting TRBD1. The V gene's germline CDR1 is ENHRY and CDR2 SYGVKD. The CDR3 is 14 residues long. Trimming cost V 2 bases and J 8 bases; bases outside gene matches: 4. The CDR3: CAISETGGKEKLFF. In DNA form, the CDR3 reads TGTGCCATCAGTGAGACAGGGGGGAAGGAAAAACTGTTTTTT.

The chain couples TRBV30 to TRBJ1-3; 11 positions match TRBD1. Per germline, CDR1 GTSNPN and CDR2 SVGIG (reference sequence). The CDR3 is 13 residues long. The V and J ends lost 5 bases and 5 bases, in that order; junction bases with no gene match: 2. The CDR3 DNA is TGTGCCTGGGGACAGGGGGCTAGAAACACCATATATTTT. Amino acid sequence: CAWGQGARNTIYF.

The chain is built from TRBV5-5 and TRBJ2-7; no clear D gene. This CDR3 is built from 13 residues. Trimming cost V 2 bases and J 3 bases, with 9 bases left between them. Per germline, CDR1 SGHKS and CDR2 YYEKEE (reference sequence). CDR3 nucleotides: TGTGCCAGCAGCTTTGGCCCATTCTACGAGCAGTACTTC. As protein: CASSFGPFYEQYF.

V gene TRBV5-5 combines with J gene TRBJ1-6, with 8 bases aligning to TRBD1. The V and J ends lost 4 bases and 16 bases, in that order; junction bases with no gene match: 10. This CDR3 region has 13 residues. The germline V gene has CDR1 SGHKS and CDR2 YYEKEE (reference sequence). CDR3 protein: CASSPRQGTPLHF. The DNA of the CDR3 is TGTGCCAGCAGCCCCAGACAGGGGACCCCACTCCACTTT.

The V gene is TRBV11-2, the J gene TRBJ1-5; 9 bases match TRBD1. Looked up from germline, CDR1 is SGHAT and CDR2 is FQNNGV. Trimming cost V 4 bases and J 5 bases; bases outside gene matches: 3. There are 14 residues in the CDR3. CDR3 sequence: CASSSGQGHQPQHF. The DNA for the CDR3 is TGTGCCAGCAGCTCAGGACAGGGGCATCAGCCCCAGCATTTT.

This clone was seen ten or more times. The rearrangement joins TRBV9 to TRBJ1-2; 8 bases line up with TRBD1. After removal of 3 bases from V and 0 bases from J, the junction contained 4 bases not matched to a gene. The CDR3 runs to 15 residues. In germline, CDR1 is SGDLS, CDR2 YYNGEE. CDR3 in amino acids: CASSDRQGTNYGYTF. CDR3 bases: TGTGCCAGCAGCGACCGACAGGGGACTAACTATGGCTACACCTTC.

This clone occurred many times. The genes are TRBV6-5 and TRBJ2-3; unclear D gene. The CDR3 length is 14 residues. V was shortened by 6 bases and J by 4 bases, with 14 bases between the two germline ends. Germline V gives CDR1 MNHEY, CDR2 SVGAGI. The CDR3 DNA is TGTGCCAGCAGCCGGACCGTTTGGGCAGATACGCAGTATTTT. It is translated as CASSRTVWADTQYF.

The rearrangement joins TRBV27 to TRBJ2-2, with D perhaps matching TRBD2 (5 bases). Trimming shortened V by 3 bases and J by 4 bases, and 15 bases separated the two germline ends. The CDR3 is 16 residues long. The V gene's germline CDR1 is MNHEY and CDR2 SMNVEV (reference sequence). The CDR3 bases are TGTGCCAGCAGTTTCCGCCATTCAACTAGCACCGGGGAGCTGTTTTTT. The encoded protein is CASSFRHSTSTGELFF.

The V gene is TRBV6-5, the J gene TRBJ1-1; D unclear. The CDR3 runs 14 residues. Trimming removed 5 bases at V and 10 bases at J, with 20 bases between. The germline CDR1 and CDR2 sequences are MNHEY and SVGAGI. CDR3 bases: TGTGCCAGCAGTCGTCAGGACTCACTTCGGGGAGCTTTCTTT. Translation gives CASSRQDSLRGAFF.

V gene TRBV29-1 combines with J gene TRBJ2-7; D is perhaps TRBD1 or TRBD2 (7 bases each). The CDR3 loop spans 13 amino acids. The V end was cut by 3 bases, the J end by 6 bases, with 15 bases between. Germline V gene sequence: CDR1 SQVTM, CDR2 ANQGSEA. CDR3 coding DNA: TGCAGCGTTGAGAAGGGAGGGGGCGTCGAGCAGTACTTC. Protein product: CSVEKGGGVEQYF.

The rearrangement links TRBV21-1 to TRBJ2-3; TRBD2, the D gene given by the table, was not confirmed from the DNA. TRBV21-1 constitutes a pseudogene. This CDR3 spans 16 amino acids. CDR3 bases: TGTGCCAGCAGCAAAGCGCGGGGGGCGCATTGGGATACGCAGTATTTT. This codes for CASSKARGAHWDTQYF.

The genes are TRBV5-1 and TRBJ2-3; TRBD2 matches at 9 bases. The germline CDR1 and CDR2 sequences are SGHRS and YFSETQ. J lost 2 bases, V lost 0 bases, and 4 bases had no gene match. The CDR3 has 16 residues. The chain's CDR3 is CASSLDLAGNTDTQYF. Here the CDR3 DNA reads TGCGCCAGCAGCTTGGACCTAGCGGGGAACACAGATACGCAGTATTTT. Drawing the rest from reference TRBV5-1 and TRBJ2-3, the complete variable domain is KAGVTQTPRYLIKTRGQQVTLSCSPISGHRSVSWYQQTPGQGLQFLFEYFSETQRNKGNFPGRFSGRQFSNSRSEMNVSTLELGDSALYLCASSLDLAGNTDTQYFGPGTRLTVL.

This clone appeared once. The V gene is TRBV2, the J gene TRBJ1-2, with 9 positions matching TRBD1. Trimming took 1 base from V and 8 from J; bases not matched to a gene: 5. The CDR3 covers 14 residues. Germline V lookup: CDR1 SNHLY, CDR2 FYNNEI. The CDR3: CASSEEQGARGYTF. The CDR3 DNA follows: TGTGCCAGCAGTGAAGAACAGGGGGCGAGGGGCTACACCTTC.

The rearrangement uses TRBV5-4 and TRBJ1-2; D perhaps matches TRBD1 (6 bases). This CDR3 spans 15 amino acids. The V gene lost 0 bases and the J gene lost 4 bases, with 13 bases spanning the gap. Germline loops: CDR1 SGHNT, CDR2 YYREEE (reference sequence). The CDR3, as DNA: TGTGCCAGCAGCTTGGCCCGGGACACCGGCTATGGCTACACCTTC. Protein: CASSLARDTGYGYTF.